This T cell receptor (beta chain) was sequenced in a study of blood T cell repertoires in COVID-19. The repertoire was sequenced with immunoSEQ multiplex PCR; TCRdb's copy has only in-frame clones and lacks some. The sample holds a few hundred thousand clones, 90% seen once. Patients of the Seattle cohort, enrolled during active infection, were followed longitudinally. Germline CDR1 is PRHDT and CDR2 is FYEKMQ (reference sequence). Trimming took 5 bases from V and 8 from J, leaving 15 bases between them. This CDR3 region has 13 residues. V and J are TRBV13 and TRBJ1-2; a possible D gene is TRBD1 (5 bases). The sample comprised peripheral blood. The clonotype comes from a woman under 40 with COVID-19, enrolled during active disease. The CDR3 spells CASSLGGVAGYTF. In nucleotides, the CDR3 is TGTGCCAGCAGCCTCGGGGGGGTCGCGGGCTACACCTTC.